A selection of T cell receptor beta chains follows, all from one sample in a study of blood T cell repertoires in COVID-19. Assay used: immunoSEQ multiplex PCR; TCRdb lists only in-frame clones, some missing. The data show 200,000 to 300,000 clones, nearly 90% seen once. The sequenced material came from peripheral blood. These receptors came from a young man with active or convalescent COVID-19. Each CDR3 is given with its conserved first and last residue. Each record gives: CDR3 length, D gene, J gene, clone size, V gene, CDR3 DNA, CDR3 protein. The D gene is left open where the match is weak. Clone size, where shown, is once, few, many, or a class for clones that have expanded.

>15|-|TRBJ1-2|-|TRBV27
TGTGCCAGCCGACCCTCGGGGGGGGAAAACTATGGCTACACCTTC
CASRPSGGENYGYTF
>12|-|TRBJ2-3|few|TRBV7-3
TGTGCCAGCAGCTCTAGCACAGATACGCAGTATTTT
CASSSSTDTQYF
>13|TRBD1|TRBJ1-1|-|TRBV12-3/TRBV12-4
TGTGCCAGCAGCCGGACAGGACAGACTGAAGCTTTCTTT
CASSRTGQTEAFF
>16|TRBD2|TRBJ2-1|few|TRBV7-3
TGTGCCAGCAGCCCCTATAGCGGGAGCTCCTACAATGAGCAGTTCTTC
CASSPYSGSSYNEQFF
>13|-|TRBJ2-1|-|TRBV7-9
TGTGCCAGCAGCTTAGCGGGTGGGCCTGAGCAGTTCTTC
CASSLAGGPEQFF
>13|-|TRBJ1-1|-|TRBV6-2/TRBV6-3
TGTGCCAGCAGTCGCGGGCTGAACACTGAAGCTTTCTTT
CASSRGLNTEAFF
>16|TRBD1|TRBJ1-6|-|TRBV9
TGTGCCAGCAGCGCTGGCCCGGACAGGGTGAGGTCACCCCTCCACTTT
CASSAGPDRVRSPLHF
>15|TRBD2|TRBJ2-1|-|TRBV5-1
TGCGCCAGCAGCTTATCCGGGACTAGCAACAATGAGCAGTTCTTC
CASSLSGTSNNEQFF
>12|-|TRBJ2-7|-|TRBV7-9
TGTGCCAGCAGCCCGACAGTCTACGAGCAGTACTTC
CASSPTVYEQYF
>15|-|TRBJ2-5|-|TRBV10-3
TGTGCCATCAGAGGGGACTTTTCGGCTCAAGAGACCCAGTACTTC
CAIRGDFSAQETQYF
>13|TRBD2|TRBJ2-1|-|TRBV5-4
TGTGCCAGCAGCTCTGGACTAGTCAATGAGCAGTTCTTC
CASSSGLVNEQFF
>13|TRBD1|TRBJ2-2|once|TRBV20-1
TGCAGTGCTAGTGTGGGACAGACCGGGGAGCTGTTTTTT
CSASVGQTGELFF
>13|TRBD1|TRBJ1-2|-|TRBV5-6
TGTGCCAGCAGCCCGGGACAGCACTATGGCTACACCTTC
CASSPGQHYGYTF
>14|-|TRBJ1-5|few|TRBV27
TGTGCCAGCAGTTTAATAGGGGAAACTCAGCCCCAGCATTTT
CASSLIGETQPQHF
>13|-|TRBJ1-1|-|TRBV7-9
TGTGCCAGCAGCTCGGGGGTGAACACTGAAGCTTTCTTT
CASSSGVNTEAFF
>15|-|TRBJ2-7|-|TRBV24-1
TGTGCCACCAGTCGAATAACAGCGGCTCATCCAGAGCAGTACTTC
CATSRITAAHPEQYF
>17|-|TRBJ1-5|-|TRBV11-2
TGTGCCAGCAGCTTAACAGGAGGGGTGAATAGCAATCAGCCCCAGCATTTT
CASSLTGGVNSNQPQHF
>16|-|TRBJ2-6|-|TRBV19
TGTGCCAGTAGTATAACTGCAGGGCTTGGGGCCAACGTCCTGACTTTC
CASSITAGLGANVLTF
>15|-|TRBJ2-1|-|TRBV6-1
TGTGCCAGCAGTGAAGCGAGGTCCGTCTACAATGAGCAGTTCTTC
CASSEARSVYNEQFF
>15|TRBD2|TRBJ2-1|-|TRBV19
TGTGCCAGTAGCCCGACTAGCGGCTCCTACAATGAGCAGTTCTTC
CASSPTSGSYNEQFF
>15|-|TRBJ1-1|-|TRBV27
TGTGCCAGCAGTTTATCGAGCGGTTTCAACACTGAAGCTTTCTTT
CASSLSSGFNTEAFF
>15|-|TRBJ1-5|-|TRBV18
TGTGCCAGCTCGGCGGGGATGGCAAGCAATCAGCCCCAGCATTTT
CASSAGMASNQPQHF
>14|TRBD1|TRBJ1-4|few|TRBV2
TGTGCCAGCAGTGAGGGGACAGCTAATGAAAAACTGTTTTTT
CASSEGTANEKLFF
>13|-|TRBJ2-7|once|TRBV29-1
TGCAGCGTTGGAGGGGGTTTGAACTACGAGCAGTACTTC
CSVGGGLNYEQYF
>19|TRBD2|TRBJ2-3|-|TRBV4-2
TGTGCCAGCAGCCCGGCACGACTAGCGGGGGGCCATAGCACAGATACGCAGTATTTT
CASSPARLAGGHSTDTQYF
>14|-|TRBJ2-2|few|TRBV29-1
TGCAGCGTTGTTCTAAGGGGTAACACCGGGGAGCTGTTTTTT
CSVVLRGNTGELFF
>16|-|TRBJ2-2|-|TRBV5-3
TGTGCCAGAAGCTTGAATGGACTCGAGAACACCGGGGAGCTGTTTTTT
CARSLNGLENTGELFF
>14|-|TRBJ1-4|-|TRBV10-3
TGTGCCATCAGGGAGACAGCAACTAATGAAAAACTGTTTTTT
CAIRETATNEKLFF
>15|TRBD2|TRBJ2-3|-|TRBV10-1
TGCGCCAGCAGTGAGACGGGGGGGTTAACAGATACGCAGTATTTT
CASSETGGLTDTQYF
>12|-|TRBJ2-1|-|TRBV6-5
TGTGCCAGCAGTCACTCCTACAATGAGCAGTTCTTC
CASSHSYNEQFF
>15|TRBD1|TRBJ1-2|-|TRBV5-4
TGTGCCAGCAGCTTGGCCAGGGGGCCCCCGGTTGGCTACACCTTC
CASSLARGPPVGYTF
>13|-|TRBJ1-2|once|TRBV7-2
TGTGCCAGCAGCTATTATGTAGTGGATGGCTACACCTTC
CASSYYVVDGYTF
>16|TRBD2|TRBJ2-1|-|TRBV7-2
TGTGCCAGCAGCTTAACGGGAGGCCTTTCCTACAATGAGCAGTTCTTC
CASSLTGGLSYNEQFF
>15|TRBD2|TRBJ2-3|-|TRBV5-1
TGCGCCAGCAGCCACCTAGCGGGGGGCACAGATACGCAGTATTTT
CASSHLAGGTDTQYF
>14|TRBD1|TRBJ1-1|-|TRBV10-3
TGTGCCATCAGTGATGAGCTTACGGGACAGAAAGCTTTCTTT
CAISDELTGQKAFF
>15|TRBD1|TRBJ1-4|-|TRBV10-1
TGCGCCAGCTCAGGGGGAGACGCAGCTAATGAAAAACTGTTTTTT
CASSGGDAANEKLFF
>14|-|TRBJ2-7|-|TRBV7-2
TGTGCCAGCAGCTTAGGTGGTCAGGGTTACGAGCAGTACTTC
CASSLGGQGYEQYF
>13|-|TRBJ1-4|-|TRBV7-6
TGTGCCAGCAGCCGAGGCCCCAATGAAAAACTGTTTTTT
CASSRGPNEKLFF
>15|TRBD2|TRBJ2-1|-|TRBV7-2
TGTGCCAGCAGCCCCGGACTAGGAGTTGCCAATGAGCAGTTCTTC
CASSPGLGVANEQFF
>15|TRBD2|TRBJ2-5|few|TRBV15
TGTGCCACCAGTGATAGCGGGGTACGTCAAGAGACCCAGTACTTC
CATSDSGVRQETQYF
>15|TRBD1|TRBJ1-5|-|TRBV28
TGTGCCAGCACCTCGGGGGGACAGGGCAATCAGCCCCAGCATTTT
CASTSGGQGNQPQHF
>16|TRBD1|TRBJ1-1|-|TRBV6-2/TRBV6-3
TGTGCCAGCAGCCTCGAAGACAGGGTCTCGAACACTGAAGCTTTCTTT
CASSLEDRVSNTEAFF
>15|TRBD1|TRBJ1-2|-|TRBV3-1/TRBV3-2
TGTGCCAGCAGTCACTTATCCGCAGGGGGCAATGGCTACACCTTC
CASSHLSAGGNGYTF
>17|TRBD2|TRBJ2-5|-|TRBV14
TGTGCCAGCAGCCAAGATCTGAGCGGGGGGGCCGGAGAGACCCAGTACTTC
CASSQDLSGGAGETQYF
>16|-|TRBJ2-5|-|TRBV5-1
TGCGCCAGCAGCGCCGGGGACTTCCTGTACCAAGAGACCCAGTACTTC
CASSAGDFLYQETQYF
>21|-|TRBJ1-5|-|TRBV5-3
TGTGCCAGAAGTTGGGGCCCTTACGCAGGGTGGCCCATATATAGCAATCAGCCCCAGCATTTT
CARSWGPYAGWPIYSNQPQHF
>18|-|TRBJ2-1|-|TRBV5-1
TGCGCCAGCAGCTCGCGATTGTTTCGGCGGGCCAACTACAATGAGCAGTTCTTC
CASSSRLFRRANYNEQFF
>17|TRBD2|TRBJ2-5|-|TRBV3-1/TRBV3-2
TGTGCCAGCAGCGCCCGAAAACTAGCGGGAGGGCAAGAGACCCAGTACTTC
CASSARKLAGGQETQYF
>13|-|TRBJ2-7|-|TRBV11-2
TGTGCCAGCAGCTCCCTTAGTAGCTACGAGCAGTACTTC
CASSSLSSYEQYF
>14|TRBD1|TRBJ1-1|-|TRBV14
TGTGCCAGCAGCCGCGACAGGGTGAACACTGAAGCTTTCTTT
CASSRDRVNTEAFF
>19|TRBD1|TRBJ1-2|-|TRBV13
TGTGCCAGCAGCTCGGACCTAGACAGGGGGGGTATAACTAACTATGGCTACACCTTC
CASSSDLDRGGITNYGYTF
>16|TRBD2|TRBJ2-1|-|TRBV18
TGTGCCAGCTCAACTACTAGCGGGAGGGCCGGAAATGAGCAGTTCTTC
CASSTTSGRAGNEQFF
>13|-|TRBJ2-7|-|TRBV10-3
TGTGCCATCAGTGAGTCGGGAGTCTCCGAGCAGTACTTC
CAISESGVSEQYF
>13|TRBD1|TRBJ1-2|-|TRBV6-5
TGTGCCAGCAGCCCCAGGGGGAACTATGGCTACACCTTC
CASSPRGNYGYTF
>13|-|TRBJ1-2|-|TRBV27
TGTGCCAGCAGGGAAAGCCCGCGGGATGGCTACACCTTC
CASRESPRDGYTF